What follows is one T cell receptor beta chain and its context. What it binds is unknown. TCR beta cDNA was generated via 5'RACE template switching incorporating UMIs. TCRdb reprocessed the 5' RACE reads, with one entry per CDR3 protein and no DNA. This table lists more than 400,000 distinct CDR3 sequences. This sample is drawn from a study of T cells expressing NK-cell markers. The study, taken as a whole, reports: These clonotypes, the leaders elsewhere, also led the CD3+CD56-NKG2C+ fraction in a handful of donors.

The CDR3 contains 13 residues. Germline assignment: CDR1 SGDLS and CDR2 YYNGEE. The genes are TRBV9 and TRBJ2-5; there is no DNA to check the TCRdb D call of TRBD2. The material sequenced was blood T cells: a sorted CD56 or NKG2C T cell subset, CD4+ or CD8+ T cells, or bulk PBMC T cells (not recorded which). The receptor was isolated from a woman between 18 and 75 years old in good health. The CDR3 protein is CASSRSGRETQYF.